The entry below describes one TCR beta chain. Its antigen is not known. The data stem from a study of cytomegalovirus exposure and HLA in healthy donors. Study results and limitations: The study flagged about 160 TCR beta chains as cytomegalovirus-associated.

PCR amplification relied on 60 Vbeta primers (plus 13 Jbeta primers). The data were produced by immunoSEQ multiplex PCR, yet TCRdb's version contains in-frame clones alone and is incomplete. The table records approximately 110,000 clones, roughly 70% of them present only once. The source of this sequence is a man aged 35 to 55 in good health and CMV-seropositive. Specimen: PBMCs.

Here the CDR3 DNA reads TGTGCCAGCAGCCCAGGGCGGAGTCAGCCCCAGCATTTT. This gives the protein CASSPGRSQPQHF. V gene TRBV7-9 combines with J gene TRBJ1-5; TRBD1 is a possible D gene (5 bases). Deletions cut 5 bases from V and 6 bases from J, with 11 bases between. Per the germline V gene, CDR1 is SEHNR and CDR2 is FQNEAQ (reference sequence). CDR3 length: 13 amino acids.